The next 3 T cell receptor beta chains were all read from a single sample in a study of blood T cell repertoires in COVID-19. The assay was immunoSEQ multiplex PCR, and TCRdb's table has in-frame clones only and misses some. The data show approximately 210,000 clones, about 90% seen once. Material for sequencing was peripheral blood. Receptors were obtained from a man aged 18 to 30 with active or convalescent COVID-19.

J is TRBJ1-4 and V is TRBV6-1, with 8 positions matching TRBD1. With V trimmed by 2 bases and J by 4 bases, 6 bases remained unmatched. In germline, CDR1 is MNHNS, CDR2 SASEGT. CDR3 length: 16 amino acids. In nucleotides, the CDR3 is TGTGCCAGCAGTGAATCAGGGGGCTGGAATAATGAAAAACTGTTTTTT. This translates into CASSESGGWNNEKLFF.

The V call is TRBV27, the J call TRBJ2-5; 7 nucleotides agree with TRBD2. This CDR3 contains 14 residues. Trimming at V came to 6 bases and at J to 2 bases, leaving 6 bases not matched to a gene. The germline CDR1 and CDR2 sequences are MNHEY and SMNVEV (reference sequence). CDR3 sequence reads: CASRIAGAQETQYF. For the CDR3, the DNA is TGTGCCAGCAGGATAGCGGGTGCGCAAGAGACCCAGTACTTC.

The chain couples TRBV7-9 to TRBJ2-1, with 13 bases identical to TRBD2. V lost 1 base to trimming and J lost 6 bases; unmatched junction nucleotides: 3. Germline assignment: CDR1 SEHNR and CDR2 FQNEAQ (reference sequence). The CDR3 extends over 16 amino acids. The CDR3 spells CASSLVGTSGINEQFF. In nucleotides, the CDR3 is TGTGCCAGCAGCTTAGTTGGGACTAGCGGGATCAATGAGCAGTTCTTC.